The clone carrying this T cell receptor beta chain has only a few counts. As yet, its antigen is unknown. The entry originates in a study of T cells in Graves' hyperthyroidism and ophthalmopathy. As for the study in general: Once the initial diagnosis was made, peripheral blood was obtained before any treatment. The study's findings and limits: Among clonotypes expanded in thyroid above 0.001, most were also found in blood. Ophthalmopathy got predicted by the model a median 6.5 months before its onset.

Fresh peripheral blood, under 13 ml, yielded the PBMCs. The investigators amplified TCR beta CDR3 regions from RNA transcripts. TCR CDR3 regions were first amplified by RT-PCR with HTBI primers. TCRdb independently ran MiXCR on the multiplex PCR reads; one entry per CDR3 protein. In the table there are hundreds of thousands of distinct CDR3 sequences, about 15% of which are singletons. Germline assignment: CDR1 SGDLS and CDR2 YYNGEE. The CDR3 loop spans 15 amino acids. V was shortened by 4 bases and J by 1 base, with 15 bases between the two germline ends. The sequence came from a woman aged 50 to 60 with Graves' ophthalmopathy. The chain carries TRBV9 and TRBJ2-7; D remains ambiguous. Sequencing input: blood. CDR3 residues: CASSPDLVGSYEQYF. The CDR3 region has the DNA TGTGCCAGCAGCCCAGATCTGGTGGGATCCTACGAGCAGTACTTC.